Below, 16 T cell receptor beta chains from the same sample are listed, as sequenced in a study of cytomegalovirus exposure and HLA in healthy donors. PCR employed 60 Vbeta and 13 Jbeta primers. Assay used: immunoSEQ multiplex PCR; TCRdb lists only in-frame clones, some missing. The sample consists of under 200,000 clones, around 83% of them appearing once. Sequencing was performed on PBMCs. These receptors all come from a male donor in good health and CMV-seropositive.

Notes on this clone: Germline is not matched at one junction end, which may reflect a read error. The genes are TRBV7-2 and TRBJ2-4, with 7 nucleotides matching TRBD2. Germline V CDR1 and CDR2: SGHTA, FQGNSA. CDR3 length: 18 residues. The CDR3 spells CASSLASGTMGAKNSQYF. The CDR3 nucleotides read TGTGCCAGCAGCTTAGCTTCCGGGACTATGGGCGCCAAAAACAGTCAGTACTTC.

V is TRBV13 and J is TRBJ1-3; TRBD1 matches at 9 bases. This CDR3 is built from 15 residues. Germline V CDR1 and CDR2: PRHDT, FYEKMQ (reference sequence). After removal of 3 bases from V and 2 bases from J, the junction contained 2 bases not matched to a gene. CDR3 in amino acids: CASSFGQGTGNTIYF. The DNA of the CDR3 is TGTGCCAGCAGCTTCGGACAGGGGACTGGAAACACCATATATTTT.

V is TRBV5-1 and J is TRBJ1-3; D remains ambiguous. Looked up from germline, CDR1 is SGHRS and CDR2 is YFSETQ. Deletions cut 1 base from V and 0 bases from J, with 5 bases between. The CDR3 contains 14 residues. The CDR3 spells CASSLSISGNTIYF. The DNA of the CDR3 is TGCGCCAGCAGCTTGAGCATCTCTGGAAACACCATATATTTT.

The chain couples TRBV6-6 to TRBJ2-6; tentative D call: TRBD1 (6 bases). CDR1 is MNHNY, CDR2 SVGAGI, per germline (reference sequence). This CDR3 is built from 16 residues. Trimming took off 0 bases at V and 4 bases at J, with 10 bases between the two ends. This CDR3 is CASSYSGQPGANVLTF. The CDR3 region has the DNA TGTGCCAGCAGTTACTCGGGACAACCCGGGGCCAACGTCCTGACTTTC.

The chain is built from TRBV19 and TRBJ2-7; D is perhaps TRBD1 (6 bases). This CDR3 comprises 14 residues. Trimming left V 5 bases short and J 3 bases short, with 14 bases between. Germline V CDR1 and CDR2: LNHDA, SQIVND (reference sequence). The CDR3 reads CASSHRGRGYEQYF. The CDR3 nucleotides are TGTGCCAGTAGTCATAGGGGCAGGGGCTACGAGCAGTACTTC.

This clone occurred once. The V and J genes are TRBV18 and TRBJ2-3; possibly TRBD1 for D (6 bases). Germline loops: CDR1 KGHSH, CDR2 LQKENI. V lost 6 bases and J lost 3, with 13 bases in between. CDR3 size: 14 residues. In nucleotides, the CDR3 is TGTGCCAGCTCGCCCACACAGGGTACAGATACGCAGTATTTT. Protein product: CASSPTQGTDTQYF. Full variable domain (remainder filled in from reference TRBV18 and TRBJ2-3): NAGVMQNPRHLVRRRGQEARLRCSPMKGHSHVYWYRQLPEEGLKFMVYLQKENIIDESGMPKERFSAEFPKEGPSILRIQQVVRGDSAAYFCASSPTQGTDTQYFGPGTRLTVL.

This chain connects TRBV6-6 to TRBJ2-1; 8 positions agree with TRBD1. The CDR3 is 13 residues long. J gave up 8 bases and V 6 bases, and 6 bases lay outside the gene matches. Germline CDR1 and CDR2: MNHNY and SVGAGI (reference sequence). CDR3 nucleotide sequence: TGTGCCAGCAGCCCCGACAGGGGCTATGAGCAGTTCTTC. Encoded protein: CASSPDRGYEQFF.

Worth noting for this clone: Other DNA sequences in the same sample also yield this CDR3. This rearrangement joins TRBV6-4 to TRBJ2-2; possible D gene TRBD2, 6 bases. Trimming stripped 3 bases from V and 2 bases from J, with 7 bases between. This CDR3 is built from 14 residues. Germline CDR1 is MRHNA and CDR2 is SNTAGT. The CDR3 DNA is TGTGCCAGCAGTGAGGGACTTAACACCGGGGAGCTGTTTTTT. Translating it yields CASSEGLNTGELFF.

CDR3 sequence reads: CARQGPVGYTF. As DNA, the CDR3 is TGCGCCAGACAGGGTCCCGTTGGCTACACCTTC. V is TRBV10-1 and J is TRBJ1-2; possible D gene TRBD1, 6 bases. Germline CDR1 is WNHNN and CDR2 is SYGVQD (reference sequence). Trimming took off 9 bases at V and 7 bases at J, with 12 bases between the two ends. The CDR3 loop spans 11 amino acids.

J is TRBJ2-7 and V is TRBV7-2; D is unclear. The germline V gene encodes CDR1 SGHTA and CDR2 FQGNSA. CDR3 size: 14 residues. Trimming left V 1 base short and J 3 bases short, with 10 bases between. The CDR3, as DNA: TGTGCCAGCAGCTTAGAGTGGCGGAACTACGAGCAGTACTTC. It codes for CASSLEWRNYEQYF.

This clone was detected a few times. CDR3 coding DNA: TGTGCCAGCAGCCAATTTGGGGCCGCCATTGGCTACACCTTC. Translated, it gives CASSQFGAAIGYTF. The gene calls are TRBV16 and TRBJ1-2, with D tentatively TRBD1 (5 bases). This CDR3 region has 14 residues. Trimming stripped 1 base from V and 7 bases from J, with 13 bases between. Per the germline V gene, CDR1 is KGHSY and CDR2 is FQNENV.

The V and J genes are TRBV28 and TRBJ1-2, with D maybe TRBD1 (6 bases). V lost 4 bases and J 2 bases, leaving 11 bases between the germline ends. The germline gives CDR1 MDHEN, CDR2 SYDVKM. CDR3 length: 14 amino acids. Here the CDR3 DNA reads TGTGCCAGCAGTTCGTCAGGGGAAAACTATGGCTACACCTTC. Its translation is CASSSSGENYGYTF.

This clone was counted once. The chain has TRBV11-2 and TRBJ2-1; TRBD2 aligns across 8 bases. J was trimmed by 7 bases and V by 4 bases; bases with no gene match: 9. The CDR3 loop spans 15 amino acids. CDR1 is SGHAT, CDR2 FQNNGV, per germline. The CDR3 spells CASSWGAGGSNEQFF. The DNA for the CDR3 is TGTGCCAGCAGCTGGGGGGCGGGAGGTTCAAATGAGCAGTTCTTC. The whole variable domain, filled in from reference TRBV11-2 and TRBJ2-1, reads EAGVAQSPRYKIIEKRQSVAFWCNPISGHATLYWYQQILGQGPKLLIQFQNNGVVDDSQLPKDRFSAERLKGVDSTLKIQPAKLEDSAVYLCASSWGAGGSNEQFFGPGTRLTVL.

CDR3 protein: CATLQITTYEQYF. CDR3 nucleotides: TGTGCCACCTTACAAATCACAACCTACGAGCAGTACTTC. The genes are TRBV28 and TRBJ2-7; D is ambiguous. Between the trimmed V and J ends, which lost 10 bases and 2 bases, there was a span of 15 bases. The germline V gene has CDR1 MDHEN and CDR2 SYDVKM. The CDR3 loop spans 13 amino acids.

This clone was seen more than once but under ten times. This chain joins TRBV6-5 and TRBJ1-2, with D tentatively TRBD1 (6 bases). Trimming took off 0 bases at V and 7 bases at J, with 18 bases between the two ends. The CDR3 runs to 16 residues. In germline, CDR1 is MNHEY, CDR2 SVGAGI. In nucleotides, the CDR3 is TGTGCCAGCAGTTACTCAGGGGGTAGGTTTGTCGGTGGCTACACCTTC. Its translation: CASSYSGGRFVGGYTF.

The V gene is TRBV7-2, the J gene TRBJ1-6; D is unclear. Germline values: CDR1 SGHTA, CDR2 FQGNSA. V was cut by 4 bases and J by 5 bases, with 15 bases left in between. The CDR3 has 16 amino acids. The DNA of the CDR3 is TGTGCCAGCAGCTCGCGGTTTCCGGGGAATAATTCACCCCTCCACTTT. As protein: CASSSRFPGNNSPLHF.